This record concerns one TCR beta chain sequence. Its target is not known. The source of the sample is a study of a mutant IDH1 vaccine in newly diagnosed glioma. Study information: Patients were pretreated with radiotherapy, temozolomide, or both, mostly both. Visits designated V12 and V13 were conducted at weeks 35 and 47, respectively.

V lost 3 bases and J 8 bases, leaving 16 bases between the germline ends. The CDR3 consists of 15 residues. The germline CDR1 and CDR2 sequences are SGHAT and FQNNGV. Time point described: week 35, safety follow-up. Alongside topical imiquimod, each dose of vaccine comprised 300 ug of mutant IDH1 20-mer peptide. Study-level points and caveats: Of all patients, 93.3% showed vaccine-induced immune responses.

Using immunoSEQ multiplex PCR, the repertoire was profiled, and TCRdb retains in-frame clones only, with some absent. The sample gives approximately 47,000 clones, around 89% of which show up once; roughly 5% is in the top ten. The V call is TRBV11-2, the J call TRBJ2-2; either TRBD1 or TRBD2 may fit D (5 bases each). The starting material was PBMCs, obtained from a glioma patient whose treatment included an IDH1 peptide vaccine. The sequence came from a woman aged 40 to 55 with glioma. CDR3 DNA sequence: TGTGCCAGCAGCTTGGGAAGCGGAAGGGGAGGGGAGCTGTTTTTT. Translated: CASSLGSGRGGELFF.